The clone carrying this T cell receptor (beta chain) was seen a few times. Trimming removed 1 base at V and 2 bases at J, with 12 bases between. The length of the CDR3 is 15 residues. Germline V gives CDR1 LGHDT, CDR2 YNNKEL (reference sequence). The data originate from a study of blood T cell repertoires in COVID-19. Study summary: From the United States, Italy and Spain came samples of acute and convalescent COVID-19. The cDNA or gDNA used as material had been derived from T cells, B-cell-depleted T cells, or PBMCs.

Original data processing: Amplification with reference gene primers provided the estimates of nucleated cell counts. The data were produced by immunoSEQ multiplex PCR, yet TCRdb's version contains in-frame clones alone and is incomplete. From that table come the V and J calls and clone size; the DNA was used to work out D and trimming. The sample has about 140,000 clones, 70% to 90% seen once. The receptor was isolated from a man between 45 and 60 years old with acute or convalescent COVID-19. Sequenced material: peripheral blood. The chain carries TRBV3-1 (or the pseudogene TRBV3-2) and TRBJ2-7; the D gene is possibly TRBD1 (5 bases). CDR3 DNA: TGTGCCAGCAGCCAAGCGCACAGGACAACCTACGAGCAGTACTTC. Translating it yields CASSQAHRTTYEQYF.